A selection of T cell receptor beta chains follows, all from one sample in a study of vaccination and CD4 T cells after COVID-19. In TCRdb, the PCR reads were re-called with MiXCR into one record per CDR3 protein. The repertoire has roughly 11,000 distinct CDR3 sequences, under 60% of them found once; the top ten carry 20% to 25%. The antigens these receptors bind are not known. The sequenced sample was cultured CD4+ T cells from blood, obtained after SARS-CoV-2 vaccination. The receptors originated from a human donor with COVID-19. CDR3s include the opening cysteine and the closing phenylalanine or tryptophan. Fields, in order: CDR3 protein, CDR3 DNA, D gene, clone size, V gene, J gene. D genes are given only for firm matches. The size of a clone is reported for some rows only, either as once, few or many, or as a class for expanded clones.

CDR3aa: CASIDRGDSPLHF
CDR3nt: TGTGCCAGCATTGACAGGGGGGATTCACCCCTCCACTTT
d_gene: TRBD1
abundance: .
v_gene: TRBV6-1
j_gene: TRBJ1-6

CDR3aa: CASYISQFSTDTQYF
CDR3nt: TGTGCCAGTTACATTAGCCAGTTCTCCACAGATACGCAGTATTTT
d_gene: .
abundance: few
v_gene: TRBV7-2
j_gene: TRBJ2-3

CDR3aa: CSARVIGGGRMNTGELFF
CDR3nt: TGCAGTGCTAGAGTGATCGGCGGGGGCCGAATGAACACCGGGGAGCTGTTTTTT
d_gene: .
abundance: .
v_gene: TRBV20-1
j_gene: TRBJ2-2

CDR3aa: CASSVGQSNTGELFF
CDR3nt: TGTGCCAGTAGTGTGGGACAGTCTAACACCGGGGAGCTGTTTTTT
d_gene: TRBD1
abundance: .
v_gene: TRBV19
j_gene: TRBJ2-2

CDR3aa: CATSFRTGGNQPQHF
CDR3nt: TGTGCCACCAGCTTTAGGACAGGCGGCAATCAGCCCCAGCATTTT
d_gene: TRBD1
abundance: few
v_gene: TRBV15
j_gene: TRBJ1-5

CDR3aa: CATRQGRKQYF
CDR3nt: TGTGCCACAAGACAGGGGAGGAAGCAGTACTTC
d_gene: TRBD1
abundance: .
v_gene: TRBV19
j_gene: TRBJ2-7

CDR3aa: CASSLSAGGGVTF
CDR3nt: TGTGCCAGCAGTTTATCAGCAGGGGGCGGAGTCACCTTC
d_gene: TRBD1
abundance: few
v_gene: TRBV27
j_gene: TRBJ1-2

CDR3aa: CATSGGGLVQPQHF
CDR3nt: TGTGCCACCTCCGGAGGGGGACTCGTTCAGCCCCAGCATTTT
d_gene: .
abundance: .
v_gene: TRBV27
j_gene: TRBJ1-5

CDR3aa: CASSSPWGQKLYNSPLHF
CDR3nt: TGTGCCAGCAGCTCGCCGTGGGGACAGAAATTATATAATTCACCCCTCCACTTT
d_gene: TRBD1
abundance: once
v_gene: TRBV11-3
j_gene: TRBJ1-6

CDR3aa: CASSTMTGVDTEAFF
CDR3nt: TGTGCCAGCAGCACGATGACAGGGGTGGACACTGAAGCTTTCTTT
d_gene: TRBD1
abundance: few
v_gene: TRBV7-6
j_gene: TRBJ1-1

CDR3aa: CASSLGLGGGWSYGYTF
CDR3nt: TGTGCCAGCAGTTTAGGCCTAGGGGGGGGCTGGAGCTATGGCTACACCTTC
d_gene: .
abundance: few
v_gene: TRBV28
j_gene: TRBJ1-2

CDR3aa: CASSSRTSPGELFF
CDR3nt: TGTGCCAGCAGCTCCCGGACTAGCCCGGGGGAGCTGTTTTTT
d_gene: TRBD2
abundance: few
v_gene: TRBV7-3
j_gene: TRBJ2-2

CDR3aa: CASSNDSWGYTDTQYF
CDR3nt: TGTGCCAGCAGTAATGACTCGTGGGGGTACACAGATACGCAGTATTTT
d_gene: .
abundance: .
v_gene: TRBV27
j_gene: TRBJ2-3

CDR3aa: CASRYGRGMSATEAFF
CDR3nt: TGTGCCAGCAGGTACGGCAGGGGGATGTCCGCTACTGAAGCTTTCTTT
d_gene: TRBD1
abundance: .
v_gene: TRBV11-2
j_gene: TRBJ1-1

CDR3aa: CASSQDQGGSGYTF
CDR3nt: TGTGCCAGCAGCCAAGATCAGGGGGGGAGTGGCTACACCTTC
d_gene: TRBD1
abundance: few
v_gene: TRBV14
j_gene: TRBJ1-2

CDR3aa: CASSPRSVVAFF
CDR3nt: TGTGCCAGCAGCCCCCGTAGTGTAGTAGCTTTCTTT
d_gene: .
abundance: few
v_gene: TRBV7-3
j_gene: TRBJ1-1

CDR3aa: CASSESYGYTF
CDR3nt: TGTGCCAGCAGTGAATCTTATGGCTACACCTTC
d_gene: .
abundance: .
v_gene: TRBV25-1
j_gene: TRBJ1-2

CDR3aa: CASRGQIEAFF
CDR3nt: TGTGCCAGCAGAGGACAGATTGAAGCTTTCTTT
d_gene: .
abundance: .
v_gene: TRBV6-1
j_gene: TRBJ1-1

CDR3aa: CASSLAGQGSSEAFF
CDR3nt: TGTGCCAGCTCACTTGCGGGACAGGGATCATCTGAAGCTTTCTTT
d_gene: TRBD1
abundance: .
v_gene: TRBV18
j_gene: TRBJ1-1

CDR3aa: CASSSGVFTAQHF
CDR3nt: TGTGCCAGCAGCTCCGGGGTCTTCACGGCCCAGCATTTT
d_gene: .
abundance: .
v_gene: TRBV28
j_gene: TRBJ1-5

CDR3aa: CSALRLAGGTDTQYF
CDR3nt: TGCAGTGCACTCAGACTAGCGGGGGGAACAGATACGCAGTATTTT
d_gene: TRBD2
abundance: .
v_gene: TRBV20-1
j_gene: TRBJ2-3

CDR3aa: CSATASTVGQAVYQPQHF
CDR3nt: TGCAGTGCTACGGCTTCTACCGTAGGACAGGCCGTTTATCAGCCCCAGCATTTT
d_gene: TRBD1
abundance: .
v_gene: TRBV20-1
j_gene: TRBJ1-5

CDR3aa: CASSLVGQGLYF
CDR3nt: TGTGCCAGCAGCTTAGTAGGGCAGGGCTTGTACTTC
d_gene: .
abundance: few
v_gene: TRBV7-9
j_gene: TRBJ2-7

CDR3aa: CASSTPKTGTQETQYF
CDR3nt: TGTGCCAGTAGTACCCCTAAGACAGGGACACAAGAGACCCAGTACTTC
d_gene: TRBD1
abundance: few
v_gene: TRBV19
j_gene: TRBJ2-5

CDR3aa: CASIPGANTGELFF
CDR3nt: TGCGCCAGCATCCCGGGCGCGAACACCGGGGAGCTGTTTTTT
d_gene: .
abundance: once
v_gene: TRBV10-2
j_gene: TRBJ2-2

CDR3aa: CSARPGQEAPLHF
CDR3nt: TGCAGTGCTAGACCGGGACAGGAAGCTCCCCTCCACTTT
d_gene: TRBD1
abundance: .
v_gene: TRBV20-1
j_gene: TRBJ1-6

CDR3aa: CATSRDIGEQYF
CDR3nt: TGTGCCACCAGCAGGGACATAGGGGAGCAGTACTTC
d_gene: .
abundance: .
v_gene: TRBV15
j_gene: TRBJ2-7

CDR3aa: CASSDSVGTGELFF
CDR3nt: TGTGCCAGCAGTGACTCGGTTGGCACCGGGGAGCTGTTTTTT
d_gene: .
abundance: .
v_gene: TRBV6-4
j_gene: TRBJ2-2

CDR3aa: CASRDLTGQGTSGANVLTF
CDR3nt: TGTGCCAGCAGAGACTTAACTGGACAGGGAACATCTGGGGCCAACGTCCTGACTTTC
d_gene: TRBD1
abundance: .
v_gene: TRBV6-1
j_gene: TRBJ2-6

CDR3aa: CATSDRTGTYEQYF
CDR3nt: TGTGCCACCAGTGACCGGACAGGAACCTACGAGCAGTACTTC
d_gene: TRBD1
abundance: .
v_gene: TRBV24-1
j_gene: TRBJ2-7

CDR3aa: CASRPHGPNTEAFF
CDR3nt: TGTGCCAGCAGGCCCCATGGGCCGAACACTGAAGCTTTCTTT
d_gene: .
abundance: few
v_gene: TRBV28
j_gene: TRBJ1-1